The 2 T cell receptor beta chains below were found in one sample sequenced in a study of shared T cell receptors in the human thymus. TCRdb keeps only in-frame clones here, not all; method: immunoSEQ multiplex PCR. The sample has hundreds of thousands of clones; approximately 90% are singletons. These sequences were also reported in another study, on human thymus T cells.

The sample was thymocytes. These receptors were taken from a boy younger than two with a congenital heart defect.

This chain joins TRBV6-1 and TRBJ1-4, with D possibly being TRBD1 (5 bases). CDR1 MNHNS and CDR2 SASEGT come from the germline V gene. The ends were cut back, 6 bases at V and 7 bases at J, with 12 bases in the middle. This CDR3 is 13 amino acids long. The CDR3 DNA reads TGTGCCAGCAGACGGGGGGGAAGTGAAAAACTGTTTTTT. Translating it yields CASRRGGSEKLFF.

J is TRBJ2-1 and V is TRBV2; 7 bases align to TRBD1. The CDR3 has 19 amino acids. With 6 bases clipped from V and 0 bases from J, the junction kept 17 bases outside the gene matches. Germline V gene data show CDR1 as SNHLY and CDR2 as FYNNEI. DNA of the CDR3: TGTGCCAGCAGGGGGGACAGACTGACTATTCTACGCTCCTACAATGAGCAGTTCTTC. This sequence encodes CASRGDRLTILRSYNEQFF.